The clone carrying this T cell receptor (beta chain) came up a few times. As yet, its antigen is unknown. These data are taken from a study of response to subunit inactivated influenza vaccine. Germline-derived CDR1 and CDR2 are SGHVS and FQNEAQ. The CDR3 is made up of 15 amino acids. Trimming took off 2 bases at V and 7 bases at J, with 18 bases between the two ends. TCRdb reprocessed the RT-PCR reads with MiXCR, giving one entry per CDR3 protein. The table shows approximately 730,000 distinct CDR3 sequences, with 11% to 15% occurring only once. Study observations and caveats: New T cells are recruited in small numbers by each seasonal influenza vaccination, according to the authors' suggestion.

The V call is TRBV7-8, the J call TRBJ2-7; D is possibly TRBD1 (6 bases). The clonotype originates from a man aged 45-65 years who received an inactivated influenza vaccine. Specimen: PBMCs from blood, collected 14 to 15 days before vaccination. As DNA, the CDR3 is TGTGCCAGCAGCTTAAGGCAACAGGGAGTGAGGGAGCAGTACTTC. Translation: CASSLRQQGVREQYF.